The 25 T cell receptor beta chains reported below all come from one sample, sequenced in a study of beta chain features in type 1 diabetes. Notes on the study in general: Shortening that was moderate but significant affected the TCRB CDR3s of Type 1 diabetes patients in all four CD4+ subsets.

The isolated RNA, all of it, was reverse transcribed, so expressed TCRB transcripts were what got sequenced. Here immunoSEQ multiplex PCR was the method, and the copy in TCRdb shows in-frame clones only, minus some. The sample holds about 340,000 clones, roughly 13% seen once. These receptors have no identified antigens. Sequencing was done on a sample of naive CD4+ T cells from blood. All receptors derive from a woman between 18 and 29 years old with type 1 diabetes.

The chain is built from TRBV7-9 and TRBJ2-7; 10 bases agree with TRBD1. This CDR3 has 16 amino acids. Trimming took 1 base from V and 5 from J; bases not matched to a gene: 8. Germline values: CDR1 SEHNR, CDR2 FQNEAQ (reference sequence). CDR3 amino acids: CASSLGAGTGAHEQYF. The CDR3 nucleotides are TGTGCCAGCAGCTTAGGGGCCGGGACAGGGGCCCACGAGCAGTACTTC. The full variable domain, its missing parts supplied by reference TRBV7-9 and TRBJ2-7, is DTGVSQNPRHKITKRGQNVTFRCDPISEHNRLYWYRQTLGQGPEFLTYFQNEAQLEKSRLLSDRFSAERPKGSFSTLEIQRTEQGDSAMYLCASSLGAGTGAHEQYFGPGTRLTVT.

In this sample, this clone turned up a few times. V gene TRBV14 combines with J gene TRBJ2-6; no firm D call. CDR3 length equals 12 residues. Trimming shortened V by 4 bases and J by 5 bases, and 3 bases separated the two germline ends. Per germline, CDR1 SGHDN and CDR2 FVKESK. CDR3: CASSPWANVLTF. Here the CDR3 DNA reads TGTGCCAGCAGCCCATGGGCCAACGTCCTGACTTTC.

This clone was observed a handful of times. This chain joins TRBV30 and TRBJ1-1; D uncertain. Trimming cost V 3 bases and J 9 bases, with 20 bases left between them. From germline, CDR1 is GTSNPN and CDR2 SVGIG (reference sequence). This CDR3 region has 14 residues. For the CDR3, the DNA is TGTGCCTGGAGCCCCCCGAATACTAGGATGAAAGCTTTCTTT. Encoded protein: CAWSPPNTRMKAFF.

This chain links TRBV30 with TRBJ2-3; D is possibly TRBD1 (6 bases). Germline CDR1 is GTSNPN and CDR2 is SVGIG (reference sequence). The germline V and J ends were trimmed by 0 bases and 3 bases, with 13 bases remaining between them. The CDR3 loop spans 15 amino acids. CDR3 sequence (DNA): TGTGCCTGGAGTGTACAGGGTGTGGGTACAGATACGCAGTATTTT. It encodes CAWSVQGVGTDTQYF.

This rearrangement joins TRBV6-5 to TRBJ2-1; 9 bases agree with TRBD2. The CDR3 is made up of 16 amino acids. The germline gives CDR1 MNHEY, CDR2 SVGAGI. The V segment lost 3 bases and the J segment 8 bases; nucleotides outside the gene matches: 11. In DNA, the CDR3 is TGTGCCAGCAGTTATGGTCTAGCGGGAATCGGCGATGAGCAGTTCTTC. Translating gives CASSYGLAGIGDEQFF.

This clone was found a few times. This chain links TRBV10-3 with TRBJ2-3, with D possibly being TRBD1 (6 bases). Germline V gene sequence: CDR1 ENHRY, CDR2 SYGVKD. V lost 4 bases and J 6 bases, leaving 8 bases between the germline ends. The CDR3 is made up of 12 amino acids. The CDR3 loop reads CAISGQVDTQYF. Here the CDR3 DNA reads TGTGCCATCAGTGGACAGGTTGATACGCAGTATTTT.

The sample holds a few counts of this clone. The V and J genes are TRBV28 and TRBJ2-7; 8 bases align to TRBD1. V lost 4 bases to trimming and J lost 4 bases; unmatched junction nucleotides: 9. CDR1 is MDHEN and CDR2 is SYDVKM in the germline V gene. The CDR3 contains 15 residues. The CDR3 nucleotides are TGTGCCAGCAGTTCAGCCGCAGGGGGCGTTTACGAGCAGTACGTC. Amino acid sequence: CASSSAAGGVYEQYV.

CDR3 region: CATSRDPGDEQFF. CDR3 sequence (DNA): TGTGCCACCAGCAGAGATCCCGGGGATGAGCAGTTCTTC. This chain joins TRBV15 and TRBJ2-1; a weak D match, TRBD2 (5 bases). This CDR3 has 13 residues. The germline V gene encodes CDR1 LNHNV and CDR2 YYDKDF (reference sequence). V dropped 0 bases and J dropped 8 bases, with 8 bases sitting between them.

In this sample, this clone turned up a few times. The chain couples TRBV11-2 to TRBJ2-3; a weak D match, TRBD1 (5 bases). Germline V lookup: CDR1 SGHAT, CDR2 FQNNGV. This CDR3 is 16 amino acids long. V was shortened by 3 bases and J by 2 bases, with 15 bases between the two germline ends. CDR3 amino acids: CASSLGQGFTTDTQYF. CDR3 DNA: TGTGCCAGCAGCTTGGGGCAGGGCTTTACCACAGATACGCAGTATTTT. The variable domain in full, completed from reference TRBV11-2 and TRBJ2-3, reads EAGVAQSPRYKIIEKRQSVAFWCNPISGHATLYWYQQILGQGPKLLIQFQNNGVVDDSQLPKDRFSAERLKGVDSTLKIQPAKLEDSAVYLCASSLGQGFTTDTQYFGPGTRLTVL.

The gene calls are TRBV10-2 and TRBJ1-5, with no clear D. The length of the CDR3 is 14 residues. Per the germline V gene, CDR1 is WSHSY and CDR2 is SAAADI. Between the trimmed V and J ends, which lost 4 bases and 0 bases, there was a span of 7 bases. The DNA of the CDR3 is TGCGCCAGCAGTGGGGAGACTAGCAATCAGCCCCAGCATTTT. It is translated as CASSGETSNQPQHF.

This clone was detected a few times. This sequence joins TRBV6-1 and TRBJ2-1; D is possibly TRBD2 (5 bases). Between the trimmed V and J ends, which lost 0 bases and 6 bases, there was a span of 12 bases. The CDR3 consists of 15 residues. Germline V lookup: CDR1 MNHNS, CDR2 SASEGT. The CDR3 sequence: CASSEAGGRTNEQFF. The CDR3 DNA reads TGTGCCAGCAGTGAAGCCGGAGGCCGAACCAATGAGCAGTTCTTC.

This clone was seen a handful of times. J is TRBJ2-1 and V is TRBV29-1; TRBD2 matches at 7 bases. Trimming at V came to 4 bases and at J to 3 bases, leaving 6 bases not matched to a gene. The CDR3 is made up of 14 amino acids. Germline loops: CDR1 SQVTM, CDR2 ANQGSEA. The CDR3 spells CSVVNLAVYNEQFF. DNA of the CDR3: TGCAGCGTTGTAAATCTAGCGGTCTACAATGAGCAGTTCTTC.

This clone was observed a handful of times. The chain links TRBV19 to TRBJ1-1; 8 bases line up with TRBD1. The V and J ends lost 6 bases and 1 base, in that order; junction bases with no gene match: 4. Germline-derived CDR1 and CDR2 are LNHDA and SQIVND (reference sequence). The CDR3 is 14 residues long. DNA for the CDR3: TGTGCCAGTAGCCGAACAGGGGGGAACACTGAAGCTTTCTTT. Its translation is CASSRTGGNTEAFF.

This chain connects TRBV19 to TRBJ1-1; 7 nucleotides line up with TRBD1. After removal of 7 bases from V and 0 bases from J, the junction contained 11 bases not matched to a gene. The CDR3 contains 16 residues. Germline CDR1 and CDR2: LNHDA and SQIVND (reference sequence). The CDR3 sequence: CASMAVDRAMNTEAFF. The DNA for the CDR3 is TGTGCCAGTATGGCGGTAGACAGGGCAATGAACACTGAAGCTTTCTTT.

This clone was detected only a few times. V gene TRBV6-4 combines with J gene TRBJ2-3; TRBD2 matches at 11 bases. The CDR3 is made up of 18 amino acids. Looked up from germline, CDR1 is MRHNA and CDR2 is SNTAGT. Trimming removed 0 bases from V and 3 bases from J; junction bases left unmatched: 8. CDR3 nucleotide sequence: TGTGCCAGCAGTGACTCGCTCCTAGCGGGAGGAGGAACAGATACGCAGTATTTT. Its protein product is CASSDSLLAGGGTDTQYF.

This clone was seen once. The J gene is TRBJ2-3, the V gene TRBV14; 12 bases map to TRBD2. Germline CDR1 is SGHDN and CDR2 is FVKESK. The CDR3 spans 15 residues. V lost 6 bases to trimming and J lost 3 bases; unmatched junction nucleotides: 4. DNA of the CDR3: TGTGCCAGCAGTCCTAGCGGGGGGGTTACAGATACGCAGTATTTT. This sequence encodes CASSPSGGVTDTQYF.

V usage is TRBV7-9 and J usage is TRBJ1-2; TRBD1 aligns across 10 bases. This CDR3 spans 16 amino acids. The J segment lost 2 bases and the V segment lost 1 base, leaving 4 bases of the junction unmatched. The germline V gene has CDR1 SEHNR and CDR2 FQNEAQ (reference sequence). The CDR3 is CASSLGDRGLNYGYTF. For the CDR3, the DNA is TGTGCCAGCAGCTTAGGGGACAGGGGCCTGAACTATGGCTACACCTTC.

This rearrangement joins TRBV15 to TRBJ2-1; D remains ambiguous. Trimming pared 8 bases from V and 2 bases from J, leaving 16 bases between. Germline CDR1 reads LNHNV; CDR2 reads YYDKDF (reference sequence). The CDR3 sequence is 15 residues long. CDR3 loop: CATATSERAYNEQFF. Written as DNA, the CDR3 is TGTGCCACCGCAACGTCCGAACGGGCCTACAATGAGCAGTTCTTC.

This clone has a handful of counts. This chain connects TRBV29-1 to TRBJ2-7; D gene unclear. V shed 6 bases and J shed 0 bases, with 9 bases lying between them. The CDR3 is made up of 12 amino acids. The germline V gene encodes CDR1 SQVTM and CDR2 ANQGSEA. CDR3 loop: CSVRLSSYEQYF. The CDR3 bases are TGCAGCGTAAGACTGAGCTCCTACGAGCAGTACTTC.

This clone was detected a few times. The chain has TRBV20-1 and TRBJ2-3; D remains unclear. CDR3 length: 11 amino acids. The germline gives CDR1 DFQATT, CDR2 SNEGSKA (reference sequence). The V end was cut by 3 bases, the J end by 5 bases, with 6 bases between. The CDR3 region is CSARGLDTQYF. CDR3 in DNA: TGCAGTGCTAGGGGCCTAGATACGCAGTATTTT.

There are a few counts of this clone. The gene calls are TRBV7-9 and TRBJ1-5; maybe TRBD1 (5 bases). The CDR3 sequence is 16 residues long. Germline-derived CDR1 and CDR2 are SEHNR and FQNEAQ (reference sequence). V was trimmed by 4 bases and J by 0 bases, leaving 13 bases between them. CDR3 amino acids: CASSSTWGYSNQPQHF. CDR3 coding DNA: TGTGCCAGCAGCTCTACCTGGGGCTATAGCAATCAGCCCCAGCATTTT. Complete variable domain (other parts from reference TRBV7-9 and TRBJ1-5): DTGVSQNPRHKITKRGQNVTFRCDPISEHNRLYWYRQTLGQGPEFLTYFQNEAQLEKSRLLSDRFSAERPKGSFSTLEIQRTEQGDSAMYLCASSSTWGYSNQPQHFGDGTRLSIL.

The rearrangement joins TRBV4-2 to TRBJ2-3; D gene unclear. The V gene lost 1 base and the J gene lost 1 base, with 9 bases spanning the gap. Germline V lookup: CDR1 LGHNA, CDR2 YNFKEQ. The CDR3 runs 15 residues. CDR3 DNA sequence: TGTGCCAGCAGCCAAGGGAGTTCTGGCACAGATACGCAGTATTTT. This gives the protein CASSQGSSGTDTQYF.

The gene calls are TRBV28 and TRBJ2-7; 8 bases align to TRBD1. In germline, CDR1 is MDHEN, CDR2 SYDVKM. The ends lost 10 bases at V and 2 bases at J; junction bases unmatched: 10. This CDR3 spans 14 amino acids. This CDR3 is CAIQGAGTPYEQYV. Written as DNA, the CDR3 is TGTGCCATCCAGGGGGCCGGGACACCCTACGAGCAGTACGTC.

The J gene is TRBJ2-1, the V gene TRBV7-2; 9 nucleotides agree with TRBD2. From germline, CDR1 is SGHTA and CDR2 FQGNSA. V gave up 6 bases and J gave up 4 bases; unmatched junction bases: 10. The CDR3 totals 16 residues. Here the CDR3 DNA reads TGTGCCAGCAGAAGATTAGCGGGAGAGAGTTACAATGAGCAGTTCTTC. Protein product: CASRRLAGESYNEQFF.

The genes are TRBV30 and TRBJ2-1, with a weak D call TRBD2 (5 bases). The germline V and J ends were trimmed by 3 bases and 2 bases, with 8 bases remaining between them. CDR1 and CDR2 from the germline V gene are GTSNPN and SVGIG (reference sequence). CDR3 length: 13 amino acids. The CDR3 protein is CAWRGLAYNEQFF. DNA for the CDR3: TGTGCCTGGAGAGGACTGGCCTACAATGAGCAGTTCTTC.